The 13 T cell receptor beta chains given below trace back to one sample, sequenced in a study of blood T cell repertoires in COVID-19 (TCRdb year 2020). Libraries were built with the immunoSEQ multiplex PCR assay. TCRdb retrieved this table from immuneACCESS and kept in-frame rearrangements only. Not all clones are present; in checked studies, unresolved V genes account for under half, and no reason is known for the remainder. Across this sample there are around 62,000 clones, with about 82% seen only once. The biggest ten clones account for more than 20% of the sample. Material for sequencing was peripheral blood. These receptor sequences come from a man aged 45-65 years with acute or convalescent COVID-19.

The J gene is TRBJ1-1, the V gene TRBV15; TRBD1 matches at 9 bases. The CDR3 sequence is 15 residues long. Trimming at V came to 3 bases and at J to 0 bases, leaving 2 bases not matched to a gene. The V gene's germline CDR1 is LNHNV and CDR2 YYDKDF (reference sequence). CDR3 region: CATSRNRGLNTEAFF. The CDR3 coding sequence is TGTGCCACCAGCAGGAACAGGGGGCTGAACACTGAAGCTTTCTTT.

The V gene is TRBV28, the J gene TRBJ2-4, with D perhaps matching TRBD2 (7 bases). The CDR3 is made up of 16 amino acids. Germline assignment: CDR1 MDHEN and CDR2 SYDVKM. V gave up 6 bases and J gave up 3 bases, with 18 bases separating them. DNA for the CDR3: TGTGCCAGCAGAAAAGGGGGGGCTCTCGACAAAAACATTCAGTACTTC. It is translated as CASRKGGALDKNIQYF.

The chain combines TRBV6-5 with TRBJ2-7; 7 positions match TRBD1. Germline CDR1 reads MNHEY; CDR2 reads SVGAGI. The CDR3 covers 14 residues. The V gene end was trimmed by 0 bases and the J gene end by 6 bases; junction bases not matched to a gene: 5. CDR3 nucleotides: TGTGCCAGCAGTTACTCGGGGACAGCGGTCGAGCAGTACGTC. Residues: CASSYSGTAVEQYV.

The gene calls are TRBV7-2 and TRBJ2-3; possible D gene TRBD2, 6 bases. The germline CDR1 and CDR2 sequences are SGHTA and FQGNSA. The CDR3 contains 14 residues. V was trimmed by 3 bases and J by 4 bases, leaving 11 bases between them. CDR3 bases: TGTGCCAGCAGCTTCGGGGGTAGGGCAGATACGCAGTATTTT. Its translation is CASSFGGRADTQYF.

The V and J genes are TRBV2 and TRBJ2-7; possible D gene TRBD1, 6 bases. V lost 7 bases, J lost 0 bases, and 10 bases lay in between. Germline V CDR1 and CDR2: SNHLY, FYNNEI. The CDR3 totals 13 residues. CDR3: CASKDRSSYEQYV. As DNA, the CDR3 is TGTGCCAGCAAGGACAGAAGCTCCTACGAGCAGTACGTC.

The CDR3 is CAWDRPNTEAFF. DNA for the CDR3: TGTGCCTGGGACAGGCCGAACACTGAAGCTTTCTTT. The gene calls are TRBV30 and TRBJ1-1; D possibly corresponds to TRBD1 (6 bases). In germline, CDR1 is GTSNPN, CDR2 SVGIG (reference sequence). The CDR3 sequence is 12 residues long. With 5 bases removed from V and 1 base from J, the gap between germline ends came to 8 bases.

This chain uses TRBV5-1 with TRBJ2-7, with a possible D match to TRBD1 (5 bases). The CDR3 covers 15 residues. The V gene lost 0 bases and the J gene lost 3 bases, with 13 bases spanning the gap. In germline, CDR1 is SGHRS, CDR2 YFSETQ. This CDR3 reads CASSLDSGWGYEQYF. For the CDR3, the DNA is TGCGCCAGCAGCTTGGATTCAGGGTGGGGCTACGAGCAGTACTTC.

The chain joins TRBV24-1 to TRBJ2-7; 7 positions match TRBD1. V lost 2 bases to trimming and J lost 0 bases; unmatched junction nucleotides: 6. Per germline, CDR1 KGHDR and CDR2 SFDVKD. The CDR3 totals 16 residues. The CDR3 spells CATSDSRTGYSYEQYF. The CDR3 nucleotides are TGTGCCACCAGTGATTCTAGGACAGGTTACTCCTACGAGCAGTACTTC.

This chain links TRBV11-3 with TRBJ2-3, with a possible D match to TRBD1 (6 bases). The CDR3 sequence is 14 residues long. CDR1 and CDR2 from the germline V gene are SGHNT and YENEEA. V lost 5 bases and J lost 2, with 11 bases in between. The CDR3 is CASSPGQYTDTQYF. The CDR3 nucleotides read TGTGCCAGCAGCCCCGGACAGTACACAGATACGCAGTATTTT.

The chain has TRBV10-2 and TRBJ2-1; TRBD1 agrees at 7 bases. Germline V CDR1 and CDR2: WSHSY, SAAADI. CDR3 length: 14 amino acids. Unmatched junction bases numbered 2, after V lost 6 bases and J lost 0 bases. For the CDR3, the DNA is TGCGCCAGCAGGGGACAGTTCTCCTACAATGAGCAGTTCTTC. Translation gives CASRGQFSYNEQFF.

In this sample, this clone turned up once. This chain uses TRBV7-2 with TRBJ2-3; 7 bases line up with TRBD2. This CDR3 region has 16 residues. J was trimmed by 1 base and V by 1 base; bases with no gene match: 5. CDR1 and CDR2 (germline): SGHTA, FQGNSA. CDR3 sequence reads: CASSLGIAGGTDTQYF. The CDR3 DNA reads TGTGCCAGCAGCTTAGGCATTGCGGGGGGCACAGATACGCAGTATTTT.

The chain recombines TRBV6-5 with TRBJ1-2; 9 bases are shared with TRBD1. This CDR3 has 14 amino acids. The ends lost 2 bases at V and 6 bases at J; junction bases unmatched: 4. Germline V gives CDR1 MNHEY, CDR2 SVGAGI. The CDR3 loop reads CASSYLTGGHGYTF. The DNA for the CDR3 is TGTGCCAGCAGTTACCTCACAGGGGGCCATGGCTACACCTTC.

The rearrangement uses TRBV11-2 and TRBJ1-1; no firm D call. Germline loops: CDR1 SGHAT, CDR2 FQNNGV. This CDR3 has 11 amino acids. Trimming cost V 5 bases and J 4 bases, with 5 bases left between them. The CDR3 region has the DNA TGTGCCAGCAGCCCCTTCACTGAAGCTTTCTTT. It is translated as CASSPFTEAFF. Full variable domain (remainder filled in from reference TRBV11-2 and TRBJ1-1): EAGVAQSPRYKIIEKRQSVAFWCNPISGHATLYWYQQILGQGPKLLIQFQNNGVVDDSQLPKDRFSAERLKGVDSTLKIQPAKLEDSAVYLCASSPFTEAFFGQGTRLTVV.